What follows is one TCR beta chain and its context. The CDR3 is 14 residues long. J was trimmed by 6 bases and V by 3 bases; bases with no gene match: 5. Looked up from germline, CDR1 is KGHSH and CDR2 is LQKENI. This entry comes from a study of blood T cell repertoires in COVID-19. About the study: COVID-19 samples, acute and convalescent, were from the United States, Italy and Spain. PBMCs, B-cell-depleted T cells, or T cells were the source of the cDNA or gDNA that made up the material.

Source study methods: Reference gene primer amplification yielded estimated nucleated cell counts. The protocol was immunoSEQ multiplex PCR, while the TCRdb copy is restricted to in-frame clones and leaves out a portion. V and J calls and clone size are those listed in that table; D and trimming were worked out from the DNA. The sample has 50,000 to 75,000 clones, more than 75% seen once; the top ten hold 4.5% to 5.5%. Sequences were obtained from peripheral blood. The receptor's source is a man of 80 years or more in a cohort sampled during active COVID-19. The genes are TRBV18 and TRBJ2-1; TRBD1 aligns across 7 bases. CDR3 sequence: CASSPLTGSNEQFF. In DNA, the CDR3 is TGTGCCAGCTCACCCTTGACAGGGAGCAATGAGCAGTTCTTC. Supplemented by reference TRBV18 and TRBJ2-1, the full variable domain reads NAGVMQNPRHLVRRRGQEARLRCSPMKGHSHVYWYRQLPEEGLKFMVYLQKENIIDESGMPKERFSAEFPKEGPSILRIQQVVRGDSAAYFCASSPLTGSNEQFFGPGTRLTVL.